Listed below are T cell receptor beta chains from one sample, sequenced in a study of blood T cell repertoires in COVID-19. The repertoire was sequenced with immunoSEQ multiplex PCR; TCRdb's copy has only in-frame clones and lacks some. The sample lists 250,000 to 300,000 clones, 89% occurring once. Material for sequencing was PBMCs or T cells enriched from blood (not recorded which). Every receptor here comes from a woman aged 40 to 50 who had recovered from COVID-19. CDR3s include the opening cysteine and the closing phenylalanine or tryptophan. The D gene is left open where the match is weak. Clone size appears in some rows only: once, few, many, or a class for an expanded clone.

size,V,D,J,CDR3,DNA
NA,TRBV29-1,TRBD2,TRBJ2-3,CSARASGLAGGTTDTQYF,TGCAGCGCTCGAGCATCGGGACTAGCGGGGGGGACCACAGATACGCAGTATTTT
NA,TRBV5-4,TRBD2,TRBJ2-3,CASSLPSGGVTDTQYF,TGTGCCAGCAGCTTACCTAGCGGGGGGGTCACAGATACGCAGTATTTT
NA,TRBV30,TRBD2,TRBJ2-1,CAWSRAWVAGGSNEQFF,TGTGCCTGGAGTAGGGCGTGGGTAGCGGGTGGTAGTAATGAGCAGTTCTTC
NA,TRBV15,NA,TRBJ2-3,CATSRDRGSDTQYF,TGTGCCACCAGCAGAGATAGGGGATCAGATACGCAGTATTTT
few,TRBV5-8,NA,TRBJ2-2,CASSRDASRTGELFF,TGTGCCAGCAGCCGGGATGCGTCCAGAACCGGGGAGCTGTTTTTT
NA,TRBV4-3,TRBD1,TRBJ1-5,CASSSGWGQEIYSNQPQHF,TGCGCCAGCAGCTCCGGTTGGGGACAGGAGATCTATAGCAATCAGCCCCAGCATTTT
NA,TRBV10-2,NA,TRBJ2-7,CASRGQDYAYEQYF,TGCGCCAGCAGAGGACAGGACTACGCCTACGAGCAGTACTTC
NA,TRBV29-1,TRBD1,TRBJ1-2,CSVVTGGDYGYTF,TGCAGCGTGGTGACAGGGGGAGACTATGGCTACACCTTC
NA,TRBV5-1,TRBD2,TRBJ2-6,CASSLLAGPGANVLTF,TGCGCCAGCAGCTTGTTAGCGGGGCCTGGGGCCAACGTCCTGACTTTC
NA,TRBV10-3,NA,TRBJ1-1,CAVGPRATEAFF,TGTGCCGTGGGCCCCCGAGCCACTGAAGCTTTCTTT
NA,TRBV10-3,TRBD2,TRBJ2-1,CAISEGTRSSNEQFF,TGTGCCATCAGTGAAGGGACTAGGTCCTCGAATGAGCAGTTCTTC
once,TRBV15,NA,TRBJ1-2,CATSHRGPINYGYTF,TGTGCCACCAGCCATAGAGGTCCAATCAACTATGGCTACACCTTC
NA,TRBV25-1,TRBD2,TRBJ2-1,CASSDPRRGGANEQFF,TGTGCCAGCAGTGACCCCAGGCGCGGGGGGGCCAATGAGCAGTTCTTC
NA,TRBV5-1,TRBD2,TRBJ2-5,CASKSRGSGRHQETQYF,TGCGCCAGCAAATCAAGGGGTAGCGGGAGACACCAAGAGACCCAGTACTTC
NA,TRBV7-2,TRBD1,TRBJ1-6,CASSSQTGVRDSPLHF,TGTGCCAGCAGCTCCCAGACAGGGGTGAGGGATTCACCCCTCCACTTT
NA,TRBV6-2/TRBV6-3,NA,TRBJ2-7,CASSLRGSEQYF,TGTGCCAGCAGTTTAAGGGGTAGCGAGCAGTACTTC
NA,TRBV6-5,TRBD2,TRBJ2-1,CASSYSPGGAHNEQFF,TGTGCCAGCAGTTACTCTCCCGGGGGGGCCCACAATGAGCAGTTCTTC
NA,TRBV19,TRBD1,TRBJ1-1,CASPDRGLGGTEAFF,TGTGCCAGTCCTGACAGGGGGCTGGGTGGTACTGAAGCTTTCTTT
once,TRBV2,NA,TRBJ1-1,CASSSSGGGTEAFF,TGTGCCAGCAGTAGTTCCGGGGGGGGCACTGAAGCTTTCTTT
NA,TRBV19,NA,TRBJ2-6,CASSIRESSSGANVLTF,TGTGCCAGTAGTATCCGGGAGTCCTCCTCTGGGGCCAACGTCCTGACTTTC
NA,TRBV2,NA,TRBJ1-5,CASSEAVRGNQPQHF,TGTGCCAGCAGTGAAGCGGTACGGGGCAATCAGCCCCAGCATTTT
NA,TRBV7-9,NA,TRBJ1-1,CASSLEGTGKANTEAFF,TGTGCCAGCAGCTTAGAAGGCACAGGGAAGGCGAACACTGAAGCTTTCTTT
NA,TRBV5-1,NA,TRBJ2-4,CASSPGLRSDLHSEYF,TGCGCCAGCAGCCCCGGACTCCGATCCGATCTACATTCAGAGTACTTC
NA,TRBV2,NA,TRBJ2-5,CAIGRTQETQYF,TGTGCGATTGGACGGACACAAGAGACCCAGTACTTC
NA,TRBV30,NA,TRBJ1-6,CAWSVGRPSNSPLHF,TGTGCCTGGAGTGTTGGGAGGCCCTCGAATTCACCCCTCCACTTT
NA,TRBV12-5,TRBD1,TRBJ1-6,CASGRQGTTPLHF,TGTGCTAGTGGTAGACAGGGTACTACACCCCTCCACTTT
NA,TRBV7-9,TRBD2,TRBJ2-2,CASTPPGGPNTGELFF,TGTGCCAGCACTCCCCCGGGGGGGCCGAACACCGGGGAGCTGTTTTTT
NA,TRBV12-3/TRBV12-4,NA,TRBJ1-1,CASSSSQTTEAFF,TGTGCCAGCAGTTCGAGCCAAACCACTGAAGCTTTCTTT
NA,TRBV7-2,NA,TRBJ1-5,CASSLTRGNQPQHF,TGTGCCAGCAGCCTGACCAGGGGCAATCAGCCCCAGCATTTT